Detailed here is one T cell receptor (beta chain). The source of the sample is a study of blood T cell repertoires in COVID-19. Study as a whole: Samples representing acute and convalescent COVID-19 were sourced from the United States, Italy and Spain. PBMCs, B-cell-depleted T cells, or T cells were the source of the cDNA or gDNA that made up the material.

V was trimmed by 0 bases and J by 5 bases, leaving 16 bases between them. The CDR3 covers 16 residues. Germline V gene data show CDR1 as KGHSH and CDR2 as LQKENI. As handled by the study authors: Amplification from reference gene primers served as the basis for estimated nucleated cell counts. TCRdb keeps only in-frame clones here, not all; method: immunoSEQ multiplex PCR. The D gene and trimming were derived from the DNA, and the V and J assignments and clone size from that table. The table includes 200,000 to 250,000 clones, approximately 80% detected once. This clonotype was obtained from an elderly woman with acute or convalescent COVID-19. The chain employs TRBV18 and TRBJ1-2; a possible D gene is TRBD1 (6 bases). Sequencing input: peripheral blood. CDR3 DNA sequence: TGTGCCAGCTCACCACCTCAAAAGACAGGAACTTATGGCTACACCTTC. Protein product: CASSPPQKTGTYGYTF.